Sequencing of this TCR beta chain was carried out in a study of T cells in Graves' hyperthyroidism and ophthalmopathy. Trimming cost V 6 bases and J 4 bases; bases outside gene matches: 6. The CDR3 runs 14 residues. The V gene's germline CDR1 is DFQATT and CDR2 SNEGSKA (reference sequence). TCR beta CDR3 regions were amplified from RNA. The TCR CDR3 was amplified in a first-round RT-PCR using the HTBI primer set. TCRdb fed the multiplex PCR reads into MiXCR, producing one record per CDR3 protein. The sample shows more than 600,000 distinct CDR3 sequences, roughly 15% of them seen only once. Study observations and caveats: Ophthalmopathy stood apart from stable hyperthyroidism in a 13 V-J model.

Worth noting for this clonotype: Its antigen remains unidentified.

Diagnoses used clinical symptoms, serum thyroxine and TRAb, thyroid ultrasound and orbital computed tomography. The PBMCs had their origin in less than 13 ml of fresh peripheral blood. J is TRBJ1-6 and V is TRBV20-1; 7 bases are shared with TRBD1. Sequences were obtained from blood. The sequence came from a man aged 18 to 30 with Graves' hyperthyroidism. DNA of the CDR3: TGCAGTGCCTCGACAGGGACTTATAATTCACCCCTCCACTTT. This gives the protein CSASTGTYNSPLHF.